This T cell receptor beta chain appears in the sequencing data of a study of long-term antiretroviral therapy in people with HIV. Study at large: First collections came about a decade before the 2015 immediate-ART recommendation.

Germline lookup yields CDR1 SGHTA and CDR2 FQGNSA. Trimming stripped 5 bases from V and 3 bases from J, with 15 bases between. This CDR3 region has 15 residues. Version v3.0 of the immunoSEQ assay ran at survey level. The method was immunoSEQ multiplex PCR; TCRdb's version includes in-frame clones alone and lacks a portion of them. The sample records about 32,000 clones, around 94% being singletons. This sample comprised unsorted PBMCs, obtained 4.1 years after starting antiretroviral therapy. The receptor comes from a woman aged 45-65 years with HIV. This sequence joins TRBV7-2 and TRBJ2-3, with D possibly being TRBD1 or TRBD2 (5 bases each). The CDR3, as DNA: TGTGCCAGCAGCCGTGGGGTGGGACGGACAGATACGCAGTATTTT. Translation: CASSRGVGRTDTQYF.